This passage covers 10 T cell receptor beta chains from one sample sequenced in a study of OX40 agonist ivuxolimab in advanced cancers. Using immunoSEQ multiplex PCR, the repertoire was profiled, and TCRdb retains in-frame clones only, with some absent. The sample records tens of thousands of clones, around 84% being singletons. The specimen comprised CD4+ or CD8+ T cells sorted from blood, sampled in a trial of the OX40 agonist ivuxolimab. All receptors come from an adult with an advanced solid tumor such as melanoma, head and neck, liver or kidney cancer.

The chain has TRBV6-6 and TRBJ1-1; TRBD1 is a possible D gene (6 bases). This CDR3 spans 13 amino acids. Trimming took 2 bases from V and 7 from J, leaving 11 bases between them. Germline assignment: CDR1 MNHNY and CDR2 SVGAGI (reference sequence). CDR3 region: CASSYGQNLEAFF. In nucleotides, the CDR3 is TGTGCCAGCAGTTACGGACAGAACCTTGAAGCTTTCTTT.

The chain employs TRBV6-1 and TRBJ1-5, with TRBD1 identical over 7 bases. CDR1 and CDR2 (germline): MNHNS, SASEGT. CDR3 size: 14 residues. The trim removed 0 bases at V and 7 bases at J, leaving 3 bases unmatched. As DNA, the CDR3 is TGTGCCAGCAGTGAAGCAGTAGGGGGCCAGCCCCAGCATTTT. This gives the protein CASSEAVGGQPQHF.

This clone has only a few counts. The gene calls are TRBV14 and TRBJ1-1; D gene ambiguous. The germline V gene encodes CDR1 SGHDN and CDR2 FVKESK. Trimming removed 1 base at V and 4 bases at J, with 7 bases between. The CDR3 has 13 residues. CDR3 loop: CASSQVPGTEAFF. Written as DNA, the CDR3 is TGTGCCAGCAGCCAAGTTCCCGGCACTGAAGCTTTCTTT.

The chain employs TRBV19 and TRBJ2-2; D not resolved. This CDR3 has 12 residues. The germline V and J ends were trimmed by 4 bases and 6 bases, with 6 bases remaining between them. Germline CDR1 and CDR2: LNHDA and SQIVND (reference sequence). CDR3: CASSKGSGELFF. In DNA form, the CDR3 reads TGTGCCAGTAGTAAAGGGTCCGGGGAGCTGTTTTTT. The full variable domain, completed using reference TRBV19 and TRBJ2-2, is DGGITQSPKYLFRKEGQNVTLSCEQNLNHDAMYWYRQDPGQGLRLIYYSQIVNDFQKGDIAEGYSVSREKKESFPLTVTSAQKNPTAFYLCASSKGSGELFFGEGSRLTVL.

This clone was picked up a small number of times. This chain joins TRBV5-1 and TRBJ2-2; TRBD2 agrees at 7 bases. Trimming cost V 4 bases and J 6 bases; bases outside gene matches: 0. The CDR3 is 12 residues long. The germline gives CDR1 SGHRS, CDR2 YFSETQ. CDR3 protein: CASSRGAGELFF. Here the CDR3 DNA reads TGCGCCAGCAGCCGGGGGGCCGGGGAGCTGTTTTTT. The full variable domain, rest sourced from reference TRBV5-1 and TRBJ2-2, is KAGVTQTPRYLIKTRGQQVTLSCSPISGHRSVSWYQQTPGQGLQFLFEYFSETQRNKGNFPGRFSGRQFSNSRSEMNVSTLELGDSALYLCASSRGAGELFFGEGSRLTVL.

The chain has TRBV7-2 and TRBJ2-7; the D is unclear. V gave up 5 bases and J gave up 7 bases, with 15 bases separating them. The CDR3 contains 13 residues. Looked up from germline, CDR1 is SGHTA and CDR2 is FQGNSA. The CDR3 region has the DNA TGTGCCAGCAGCCCCGGTCCTTCCAGGGAGCAGTACTTC. Its translation: CASSPGPSREQYF.

The rearrangement joins TRBV5-4 to TRBJ1-2, with a tentative D call TRBD1 (5 bases). Germline CDR1 reads SGHNT; CDR2 reads YYREEE (reference sequence). Between the trimmed V and J ends, which lost 2 bases and 6 bases, there was a span of 20 bases. The CDR3 sequence is 16 residues long. The DNA of the CDR3 is TGTGCCAGCAGCTTCCCGTCCGCAGGGAGGGTGGATGGCTACACCTTC. It yields the protein CASSFPSAGRVDGYTF.

This clone was seen a handful of times. The chain couples TRBV6-5 to TRBJ2-5; 7 bases are a match to TRBD1. The germline V gene has CDR1 MNHEY and CDR2 SVGAGI. V shed 4 bases, J shed 5 bases, and the junction held 7 bases outside the gene matches. The CDR3 is 14 amino acids. CDR3 sequence reads: CASSLGATGETQYF. The CDR3 nucleotides read TGTGCCAGCAGTTTAGGGGCGACAGGGGAGACCCAGTACTTC.

CDR3 protein: CASSPPRNGGNTEAFF. CDR3 coding DNA: TGTGCCAGCTCACCACCTCGAAATGGGGGAAACACTGAAGCTTTCTTT. V gene TRBV18 combines with J gene TRBJ1-1; maybe TRBD1 (5 bases). Germline loops: CDR1 KGHSH, CDR2 LQKENI. Trimming removed 0 bases from V and 2 bases from J, with 13 bases in between. The CDR3 has 16 amino acids.

J is TRBJ2-5 and V is TRBV5-1; no clear D gene. Germline assignment: CDR1 SGHRS and CDR2 YFSETQ. The V gene lost 2 bases and the J gene lost 2 bases, with 1 base spanning the gap. This CDR3 is 11 amino acids long. CDR3 residues: CASSFQETQYF. In nucleotides, the CDR3 is TGCGCCAGCAGCTTTCAAGAGACCCAGTACTTC.